This entry concerns a single T cell receptor (beta chain). Antigen: not known. This entry belongs to a study of CD4 T cells in relation to SARS-CoV-2 and coronaviruses. The overall study: No peptide or an HIV-1 Nef peptide pool served as negative control. Overall study results and limits: The cross-reactivity analysis covered only spike protein, not other viral proteins.

TCRdb's table, derived via immunoSEQ multiplex PCR, lists solely in-frame clones and lacks some. The sample yields tens of thousands of clones, roughly 80% seen once. Unexposed donor CD4+ T cells date from about 2011-2018, before the COVID-19 pandemic. Isolation of CD4+ T cells took place after around eleven days in culture. As cell numbers allowed, unexposed-donor CD4+ T cells faced SARS-CoV-2 S/N and four cold-coronavirus spikes. On days 3 and 7, cultures got half fresh IL-2 medium. The TCR was taken from a human donor in good health. Sequenced sample: CD4+ T cells from PBMCs, cultured in vitro.

CDR3 region: CASSLTSGDVYF. The CDR3 DNA reads TGTGCCAGCAGCTTAACCAGCGGCGACGTTTATTTT. This chain links TRBV11-3 with TRBJ2-3, with D possibly matching TRBD2 (5 bases). This CDR3 is built from 12 residues. Trimming took 2 bases from V and 15 from J, leaving 15 bases between them. CDR1 is SGHNT, CDR2 YENEEA, per germline.